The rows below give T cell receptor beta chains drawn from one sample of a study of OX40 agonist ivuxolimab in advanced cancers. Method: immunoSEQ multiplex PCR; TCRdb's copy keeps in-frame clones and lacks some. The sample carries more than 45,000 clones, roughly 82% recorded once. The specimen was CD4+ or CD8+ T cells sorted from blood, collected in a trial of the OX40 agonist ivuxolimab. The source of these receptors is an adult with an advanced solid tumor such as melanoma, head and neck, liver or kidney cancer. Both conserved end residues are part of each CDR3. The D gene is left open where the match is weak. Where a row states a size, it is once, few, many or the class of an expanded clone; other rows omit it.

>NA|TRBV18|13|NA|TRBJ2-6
CAVGASGANVLTF
TGTGCCGTAGGGGCATCTGGGGCCAACGTCCTGACTTTC
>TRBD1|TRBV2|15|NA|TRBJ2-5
CASSEGQGAFETQYF
TGTGCCAGCAGTGAAGGACAGGGGGCTTTTGAGACCCAGTACTTC
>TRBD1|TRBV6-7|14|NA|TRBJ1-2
CASSLTGTTYGYTF
TGTGCCAGCAGTCTGACAGGGACTACCTATGGCTACACCTTC
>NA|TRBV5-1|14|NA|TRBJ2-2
CASSLEVSTGELFF
TGCGCCAGCAGCTTGGAGGTCTCAACCGGGGAGCTGTTTTTT
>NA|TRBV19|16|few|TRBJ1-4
CASSYRTAGRVEKLFF
TGTGCCAGTAGTTACCGGACAGCTGGTCGGGTTGAAAAACTGTTTTTT
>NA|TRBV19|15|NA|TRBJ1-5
CASSLSGSGRQPQHF
TGTGCCAGTAGTCTATCAGGGTCCGGACGGCAGCCCCAGCATTTT
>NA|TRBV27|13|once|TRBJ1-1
CASSLNWGTEAFF
TGTGCCAGCAGTTTAAATTGGGGCACTGAAGCTTTCTTT
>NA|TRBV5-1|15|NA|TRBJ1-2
CASSLEDRSVDGYTF
TGCGCCAGCAGCTTGGAGGACCGATCTGTTGATGGCTACACCTTC
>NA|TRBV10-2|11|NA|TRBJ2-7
CASSAAYEQYF
TGCGCCAGCAGTGCAGCCTACGAGCAGTACTTC
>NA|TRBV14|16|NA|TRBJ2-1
CASSYKRTGGRNEQFF
TGTGCCAGCAGCTACAAGAGAACGGGGGGCCGTAATGAGCAGTTCTTC
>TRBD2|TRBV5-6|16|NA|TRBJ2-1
CASSPPRTSAHNEQFF
TGTGCCAGCAGCCCACCTCGGACTAGCGCGCACAATGAGCAGTTCTTC
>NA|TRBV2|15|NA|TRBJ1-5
CASSGAGLNNQPQHF
TGTGCCAGCAGTGGGGCCGGACTCAACAATCAGCCCCAGCATTTT
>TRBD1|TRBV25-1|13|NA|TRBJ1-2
CASSRQGIYGYTF
TGTGCCAGCAGCCGACAGGGAATCTATGGCTACACCTTC
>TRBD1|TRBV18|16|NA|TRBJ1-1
CASSLFGDRDNTEAFF
TGTGCCAGCTCACTATTCGGGGACAGGGACAACACTGAAGCTTTCTTT
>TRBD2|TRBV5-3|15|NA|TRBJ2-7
CARGLTGGKFYEQYF
TGTGCCAGAGGCCTCACCGGGGGGAAATTCTACGAGCAGTACTTC
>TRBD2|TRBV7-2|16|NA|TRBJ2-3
CASSLVPGGGTDTQYF
TGTGCCAGCAGCTTAGTACCGGGGGGGGGCACAGATACGCAGTATTTT
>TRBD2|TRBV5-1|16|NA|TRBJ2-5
CARGYMGGGVQETQYF
TGCGCCCGCGGCTATATGGGCGGGGGGGTACAAGAGACCCAGTACTTC
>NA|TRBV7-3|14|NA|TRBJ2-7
CASSSGGDFNEQYF
TGTGCCAGCAGCTCGGGTGGGGATTTTAACGAGCAGTACTTC
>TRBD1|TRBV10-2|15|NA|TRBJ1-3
CASSLGQAMGNTIYF
TGCGCCAGCAGCCTCGGACAGGCCATGGGAAACACCATATATTTT
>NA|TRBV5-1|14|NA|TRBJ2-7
CASSLVGRSYEQYF
TGCGCCAGCAGCTTGGTTGGTAGGTCCTACGAGCAGTACTTC
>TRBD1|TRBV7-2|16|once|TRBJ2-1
CASSPTMGQGGNEQFF
TGTGCCAGCAGCCCAACTATGGGACAGGGTGGCAATGAGCAGTTCTTC
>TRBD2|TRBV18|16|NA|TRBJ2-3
CASSPPPGRDTDTQYF
TGTGCCAGCTCACCCCCCCCCGGGAGGGACACAGATACGCAGTATTTT
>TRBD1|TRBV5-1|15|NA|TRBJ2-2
CASSSRGSGTGELFF
TGCGCCAGCAGCTCCAGGGGGTCGGGCACCGGGGAGCTGTTTTTT
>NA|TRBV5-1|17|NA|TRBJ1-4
CASSPAGIQGSDEKLFF
TGCGCCAGCAGCCCCGCGGGCATACAGGGTTCGGATGAAAAACTGTTTTTT
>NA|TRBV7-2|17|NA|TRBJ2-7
CASSTTGFGLTLYEQYF
TGTGCCAGCAGCACCACAGGGTTCGGTCTAACCCTCTACGAGCAGTACTTC
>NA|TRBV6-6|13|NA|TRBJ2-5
CASTLPGRETQYF
TGTGCCAGCACCCTACCCGGGCGTGAGACCCAGTACTTC
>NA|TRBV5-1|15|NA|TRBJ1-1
CASSLLVGQNTEAFF
TGCGCCAGCAGCTTGCTGGTGGGGCAGAACACTGAAGCTTTCTTT
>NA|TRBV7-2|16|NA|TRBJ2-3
CASSLEGRGGTDTQYF
TGTGCCAGCAGCTTAGAGGGCAGGGGGGGTACAGATACGCAGTATTTT
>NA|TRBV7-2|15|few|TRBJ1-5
CASSKGQSSNQPQHF
TGTGCCAGCAGCAAGGGGCAGAGTAGCAATCAGCCCCAGCATTTT
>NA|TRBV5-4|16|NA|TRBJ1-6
CASSQEPGAPNSPLHF
TGCGCCAGCAGCCAAGAACCGGGGGCGCCGAATTCACCCCTCCACTTT
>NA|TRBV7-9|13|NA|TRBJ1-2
CASSIRVDYGYTF
TGTGCCAGCAGCATCCGGGTCGACTATGGCTACACCTTC
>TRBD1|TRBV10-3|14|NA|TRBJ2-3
CAIRPGQGADTQYF
TGTGCCATCAGGCCGGGACAGGGGGCAGATACGCAGTATTTT
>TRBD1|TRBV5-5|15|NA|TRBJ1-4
CASSSPRDSDEKLFF
TGTGCCAGCAGCTCACCACGGGACAGTGATGAAAAACTGTTTTTT
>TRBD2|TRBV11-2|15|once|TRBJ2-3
CASSLGLAGPDTQYF
TGTGCCAGCAGCTTAGGACTAGCGGGACCAGATACGCAGTATTTT
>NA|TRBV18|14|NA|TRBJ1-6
CASSPAGVDSPLHF
TGTGCCAGCTCACCAGCAGGGGTGGATTCACCCCTCCACTTT
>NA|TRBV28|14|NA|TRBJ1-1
CASSAPGQGTEAFF
TGTGCCAGCAGTGCCCCGGGCCAGGGGACTGAAGCTTTCTTT
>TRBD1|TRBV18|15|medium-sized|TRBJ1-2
CASSLSPGQGDGYTF
TGTGCCAGCTCACTTTCCCCCGGACAGGGGGATGGCTACACCTTC
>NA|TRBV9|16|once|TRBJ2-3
CASSPRAPAGTDTQYF
TGTGCCAGCAGCCCCCGGGCCCCGGCAGGAACAGATACGCAGTATTTT
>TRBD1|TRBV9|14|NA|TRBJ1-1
CASSARQGDTEAFF
TGTGCCAGCAGCGCCAGACAGGGGGACACTGAAGCTTTCTTT
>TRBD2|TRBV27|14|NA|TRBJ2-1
CASSLSGLAGHPFF
TGTGCCAGCAGTTTATCTGGACTAGCGGGACACCCGTTCTTC
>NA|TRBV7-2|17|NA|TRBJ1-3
CASSLAKRWTSGNTIYF
TGTGCCAGCAGCTTAGCTAAGAGATGGACCTCTGGAAACACCATATATTTT
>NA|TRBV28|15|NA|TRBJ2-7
CASSLPGTESYEQYF
TGTGCCAGCAGTTTACCCGGGACGGAATCCTACGAGCAGTACTTC
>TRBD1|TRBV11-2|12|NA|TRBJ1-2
CASSFNRGGYTF
TGTGCCAGCAGCTTTAACAGGGGCGGCTACACCTTC
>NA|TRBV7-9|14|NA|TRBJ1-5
CASSSTGSNQPQHF
TGTGCCAGCAGCTCCACGGGTAGCAATCAGCCCCAGCATTTT
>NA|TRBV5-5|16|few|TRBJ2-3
CASTSIWGASTDTQYF
TGTGCCAGCACCTCGATTTGGGGGGCCAGCACAGATACGCAGTATTTT
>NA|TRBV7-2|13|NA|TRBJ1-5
CASSLEGFQPQHF
TGTGCCAGCAGCTTAGAGGGATTTCAGCCCCAGCATTTT
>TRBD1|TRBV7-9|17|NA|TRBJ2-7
CASSNRRDRVRPYEQYF
TGTGCCAGCAGCAATCGTAGAGACAGGGTTAGGCCCTACGAGCAGTACTTC
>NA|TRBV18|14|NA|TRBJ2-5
CASSPPEQKETQYF
TGTGCCAGCTCACCACCAGAACAGAAAGAGACCCAGTACTTC
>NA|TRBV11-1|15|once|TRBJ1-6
CASSWTPPWGSPLHF
TGTGCCAGCAGCTGGACGCCTCCCTGGGGCTCACCCCTCCACTTT